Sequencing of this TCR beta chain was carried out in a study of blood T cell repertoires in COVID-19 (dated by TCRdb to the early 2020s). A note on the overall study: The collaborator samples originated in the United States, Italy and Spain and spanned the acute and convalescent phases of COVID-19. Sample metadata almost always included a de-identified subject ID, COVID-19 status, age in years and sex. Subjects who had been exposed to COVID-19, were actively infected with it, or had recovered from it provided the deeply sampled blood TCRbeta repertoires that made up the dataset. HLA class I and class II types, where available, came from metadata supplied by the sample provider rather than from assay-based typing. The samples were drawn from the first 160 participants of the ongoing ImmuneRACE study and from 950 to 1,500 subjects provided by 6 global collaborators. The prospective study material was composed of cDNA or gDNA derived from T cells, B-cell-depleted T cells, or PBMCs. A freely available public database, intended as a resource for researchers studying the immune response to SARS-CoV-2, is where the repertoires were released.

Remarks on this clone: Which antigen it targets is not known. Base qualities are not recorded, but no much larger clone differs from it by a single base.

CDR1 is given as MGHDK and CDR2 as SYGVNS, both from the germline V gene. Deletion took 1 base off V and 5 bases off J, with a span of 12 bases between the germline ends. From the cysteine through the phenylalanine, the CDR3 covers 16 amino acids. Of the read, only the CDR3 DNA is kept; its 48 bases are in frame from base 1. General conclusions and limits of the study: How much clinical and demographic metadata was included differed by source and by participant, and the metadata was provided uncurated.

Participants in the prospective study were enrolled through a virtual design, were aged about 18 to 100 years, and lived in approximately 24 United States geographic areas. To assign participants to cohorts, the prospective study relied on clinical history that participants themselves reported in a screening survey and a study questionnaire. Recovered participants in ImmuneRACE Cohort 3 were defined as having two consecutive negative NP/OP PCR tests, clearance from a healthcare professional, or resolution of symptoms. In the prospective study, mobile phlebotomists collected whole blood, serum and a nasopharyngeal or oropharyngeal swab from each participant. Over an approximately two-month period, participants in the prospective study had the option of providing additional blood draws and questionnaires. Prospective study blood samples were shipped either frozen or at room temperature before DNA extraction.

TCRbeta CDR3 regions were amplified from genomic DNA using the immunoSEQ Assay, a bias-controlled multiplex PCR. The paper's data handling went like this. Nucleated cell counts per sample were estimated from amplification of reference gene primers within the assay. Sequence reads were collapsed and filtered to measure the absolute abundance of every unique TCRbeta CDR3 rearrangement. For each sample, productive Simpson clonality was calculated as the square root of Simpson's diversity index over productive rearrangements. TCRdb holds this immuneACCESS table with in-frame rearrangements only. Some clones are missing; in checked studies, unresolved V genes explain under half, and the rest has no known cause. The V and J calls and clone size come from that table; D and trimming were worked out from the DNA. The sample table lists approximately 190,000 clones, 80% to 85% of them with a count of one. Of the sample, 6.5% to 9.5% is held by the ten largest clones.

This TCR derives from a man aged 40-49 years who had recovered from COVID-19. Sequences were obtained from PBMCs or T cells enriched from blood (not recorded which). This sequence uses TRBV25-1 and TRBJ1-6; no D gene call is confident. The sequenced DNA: TGTGCCAGCAGTGAATTAGGCGGGTCGCATAATTCACCCCTCCACTTT. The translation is CASSELGGSHNSPLHF.